These 30 T cell receptor beta chains were all obtained from the same sample, sequenced in a study of blood T cell repertoires in COVID-19. The assay was immunoSEQ multiplex PCR, and TCRdb's table has in-frame clones only and misses some. The table has more than 35,000 clones, about 88% seen once. The specimen was peripheral blood. These receptors were taken from a man aged 55 to 70 with active COVID-19.

This clone was picked up a small number of times. The CDR3 region is CASRGQGAMGYTF. CDR3 nucleotide sequence: TGTGCCAGCAGGGGACAGGGGGCAATGGGCTACACCTTC. The chain uses TRBV2 and TRBJ1-2; 12 bases align to TRBD1. The CDR3 has 13 amino acids. Germline assignment: CDR1 SNHLY and CDR2 FYNNEI. The junction had 4 bases not matched to a gene; V was cut back by 6 bases and J by 8 bases.

J is TRBJ2-7 and V is TRBV4-1, with a weak D call TRBD2 (5 bases). Deletions cut 1 base from V and 2 bases from J, with 9 bases between. CDR1 and CDR2 (germline): MGHRA, YSYEKL. This CDR3 is built from 14 residues. The CDR3 region is CASSQVDSAYEQYF. The CDR3 DNA reads as TGCGCCAGCAGCCAAGTGGATAGCGCCTACGAGCAGTACTTC.

The chain has TRBV10-2 and TRBJ1-4; 11 nucleotides match TRBD1. CDR1 is WSHSY and CDR2 is SAAADI in the germline V gene. The CDR3 has 13 residues. V lost 11 bases to trimming and J lost 8 bases; unmatched junction nucleotides: 7. The CDR3 DNA follows: TGCGCCCCCCCGGGACAGGGGGAGGAAAAACTGTTTTTT. Its translation is CAPPGQGEEKLFF.

This chain connects TRBV10-3 to TRBJ2-1, with D hard to call. The CDR3 has 14 amino acids. Germline CDR1 is ENHRY and CDR2 is SYGVKD. Trimming pared 0 bases from V and 5 bases from J, leaving 8 bases between. CDR3 DNA sequence: TGTGCCATCAGTGAGTCGATGACAAACAATGAGCAGTTCTTC. Amino acids: CAISESMTNNEQFF.

V usage is TRBV23-1 and J usage is TRBJ2-5; 8 nucleotides line up with TRBD2. TRBV23-1 is an open reading frame, and its role is uncertain. With 11 bases clipped from V and 4 bases from J, the junction kept 6 bases outside the gene matches. The CDR3 length is 12 residues. The DNA for the CDR3 is TGCGCCTCCTCGGGAGGGGGAGAGACCCAGTACTTC. Translation gives CASSGGGETQYF.

J is TRBJ2-2 and V is TRBV9; TRBD1 might be the D (6 bases). The V gene's germline CDR1 is SGDLS and CDR2 YYNGEE. V was cut by 0 bases and J by 2 bases, with 14 bases left in between. The CDR3 runs 17 residues. The CDR3 DNA reads TGTGCCAGCAGCGTAGCCCCCCCGGACAGTAACACCGGGGAGCTGTTTTTT. Translated, it gives CASSVAPPDSNTGELFF.

V is TRBV2 and J is TRBJ1-1; no firm D call. The length of the CDR3 is 14 residues. V lost 4 bases, J lost 0 bases, and 9 bases lay in between. Per germline, CDR1 SNHLY and CDR2 FYNNEI. The CDR3 is CASSGTHVNTEAFF. The DNA of the CDR3 is TGTGCCAGCAGTGGGACTCATGTGAACACTGAAGCTTTCTTT.

The CDR3 DNA follows: TGTGCCAGCAGTCAGGACAGGATCCCCGACTATGGCTACACCTTC. Amino acids: CASSQDRIPDYGYTF. The genes are TRBV6-5 and TRBJ1-2, with 7 bases fitting TRBD1. Germline V gene lookup returns CDR1 MNHEY and CDR2 SVGAGI. The CDR3 length is 15 residues. The ends lost 5 bases at V and 3 bases at J; junction bases unmatched: 9.

The sample holds one count of this clone. CDR3 in DNA: TGTGCCAGCAGCCCCGACAGGGGTGGAGCCTACGAGCAGTACTTC. Protein product: CASSPDRGGAYEQYF. The chain joins TRBV5-4 to TRBJ2-7; TRBD1 matches 8 bases. Germline CDR1 is SGHNT and CDR2 is YYREEE (reference sequence). V was clipped by 4 bases and J by 2 bases; unmatched bases: 8. CDR3 length: 15 residues.

The rearrangement joins TRBV6-5 to TRBJ2-6; possible D gene TRBD2, 5 bases. The V and J ends lost 8 bases and 2 bases respectively, with 10 bases between them. CDR1 and CDR2 from the germline V gene are MNHEY and SVGAGI. There are 14 residues in the CDR3. CDR3 DNA sequence: TGTGCCAGCCGGCGGGTCGCTGGGGCCAACGTCCTGACTTTC. Protein sequence: CASRRVAGANVLTF.

The chain has TRBV30 and TRBJ2-7; 9 nucleotides align to TRBD2. CDR3 length: 14 amino acids. CDR1 is GTSNPN, CDR2 SVGIG, per germline (reference sequence). J gave up 4 bases and V 1 base, and 5 bases lay outside the gene matches. CDR3 loop: CAWSEAGGPYEQYF. DNA for the CDR3: TGTGCCTGGAGTGAGGCGGGAGGGCCTTACGAGCAGTACTTC.

The chain joins TRBV18 to TRBJ2-7, with TRBD1 matching 9 bases. V lost 0 bases and J lost 5; bases outside the gene matches: 8. The CDR3 sequence is 16 residues long. The germline gives CDR1 KGHSH, CDR2 LQKENI. The CDR3 protein is CASSPPHGQGINEQYF. Written as DNA, the CDR3 is TGTGCCAGCTCACCACCCCACGGACAGGGGATCAACGAGCAGTACTTC.

This chain joins TRBV7-2 and TRBJ2-3; 9 positions agree with TRBD1. V shed 7 bases, J shed 2 bases, and the junction held 4 bases outside the gene matches. Germline V lookup: CDR1 SGHTA, CDR2 FQGNSA. The CDR3 runs to 14 residues. As DNA, the CDR3 is TGTGCCAGCAACAGGGGGCTGAACACAGATACGCAGTATTTT. As protein: CASNRGLNTDTQYF. The full variable domain, its missing parts supplied by reference TRBV7-2 and TRBJ2-3, is GAGVSQSPSNKVTEKGKDVELRCDPISGHTALYWYRQSLGQGLEFLIYFQGNSAPDKSGLPSDRFSAERTGGSVSTLTIQRTQQEDSAVYLCASNRGLNTDTQYFGPGTRLTVL.

DNA for the CDR3: TGTGCCAGCAGCTTGACGGGGAATGAGCAGTTCTTC. This gives the protein CASSLTGNEQFF. J is TRBJ2-1 and V is TRBV5-6; D possibly corresponds to TRBD2 (5 bases). This CDR3 is 12 amino acids long. Trimming removed 1 base from V and 7 bases from J, with 6 bases in between. Germline CDR1 SGHDT, CDR2 YYEEEE.

The CDR3 region has the DNA TGTGCCAGCAGGACAAAGACAGATAGCAATCAGCCCCAGCATTTT. It codes for CASRTKTDSNQPQHF. The V and J genes are TRBV28 and TRBJ1-5; tentatively, D is TRBD1 (5 bases). CDR3 length equals 15 residues. CDR1 MDHEN and CDR2 SYDVKM come from the germline V gene. V was trimmed by 6 bases and J by 0 bases, leaving 12 bases between them. The full variable domain, in which reference TRBV28 and TRBJ1-5 provide the parts outside the CDR3, is DVKVTQSSRYLVKRTGEKVFLECVQDMDHENMFWYRQDPGLGLRLIYFSYDVKMKEKGDIPEGYSVSREKKERFSLILESASTNQTSMYLCASRTKTDSNQPQHFGDGTRLSIL.

This clone appeared a few times. The chain links TRBV7-6 to TRBJ1-3; the D gene is possibly TRBD1 (5 bases). The CDR3 spans 17 residues. Deletions cut 0 bases from V and 0 bases from J, with 12 bases between. Germline V gives CDR1 SGHVS, CDR2 FNYEAQ. The CDR3 reads CASSLAMGLISGNTIYF. DNA of the CDR3: TGTGCCAGCAGCTTAGCGATGGGACTAATCTCTGGAAACACCATATATTTT.

This sequence joins TRBV5-4 and TRBJ1-1; D gene unclear. The V gene's germline CDR1 is SGHNT and CDR2 YYREEE (reference sequence). The CDR3 runs 16 residues. Trimming took 9 bases from V and 4 from J, leaving 25 bases between them. CDR3 DNA: TGTGCCACTATGCTTGAGGGAGGACGGATAAGCACTGAAGCTTTCTTT. Protein product: CATMLEGGRISTEAFF.

This rearrangement joins TRBV7-9 to TRBJ2-1, with 10 bases identical to TRBD2. CDR1 SEHNR and CDR2 FQNEAQ come from the germline V gene (reference sequence). Trimming at V came to 3 bases and at J to 1 base, leaving 3 bases not matched to a gene. The CDR3 consists of 16 residues. CDR3 sequence: CASSFSGRFSYNEQFF. In DNA, the CDR3 is TGTGCCAGCAGCTTTAGCGGGAGGTTTTCCTACAATGAGCAGTTCTTC.

The chain has TRBV5-5 and TRBJ1-1, with TRBD1 identical over 9 bases. V gave up 4 bases and J gave up 5 bases; unmatched junction bases: 9. CDR1 and CDR2 from the germline V gene are SGHKS and YYEKEE (reference sequence). This CDR3 has 15 residues. This chain's CDR3 is CASSRRTGELTEAFF. The CDR3 DNA is TGTGCCAGCAGCCGACGGACAGGGGAGCTTACTGAAGCTTTCTTT.

In its sample, this clone was seen once. Other DNA sequences of this sample code for an identical CDR3. The chain employs TRBV9 and TRBJ1-4, with TRBD1 as a possible D gene (5 bases). Germline V gene lookup returns CDR1 SGDLS and CDR2 YYNGEE. The V end was cut by 7 bases, the J end by 4 bases, with 14 bases between. The CDR3 is 14 amino acids. CDR3 in DNA: TGTGCCAGCTCCCCGGGGGGGTTTAATGAAAAACTGTTTTTT. It translates to CASSPGGFNEKLFF. Together with reference TRBV9 and TRBJ1-4, the CDR3 gives the full variable domain: DSGVTQTPKHLITATGQRVTLRCSPRSGDLSVYWYQQSLDQGLQFLIQYYNGEERAKGNILERFSAQQFPDLHSELNLSSLELGDSALYFCASSPGGFNEKLFFGSGTQLSVL.

This chain connects TRBV5-1 to TRBJ2-2; maybe TRBD1 (5 bases). Trimming removed 0 bases from V and 0 bases from J, with 9 bases in between. This CDR3 region has 16 residues. CDR1 is SGHRS, CDR2 YFSETQ, per germline. This chain's CDR3 is CASSLEAGPNTGELFF. CDR3 sequence (DNA): TGCGCCAGCAGCTTGGAAGCAGGGCCGAACACCGGGGAGCTGTTTTTT.

The chain carries TRBV7-6 and TRBJ2-1; 14 bases are shared with TRBD2. The CDR3 consists of 17 residues. With V trimmed by 5 bases and J by 2 bases, 5 bases remained unmatched. In germline, CDR1 is SGHVS, CDR2 FNYEAQ. In DNA form, the CDR3 reads TGTGCCAGCAGCCCGGGACTAGCGGGAGAGACCTACAATGAGCAGTTCTTC. It encodes CASSPGLAGETYNEQFF.

J is TRBJ1-3 and V is TRBV6-6; D gene unclear. The V end lost 8 bases, the J end lost 4 bases, and 18 bases lay between the germline ends. CDR1 MNHNY and CDR2 SVGAGI come from the germline V gene (reference sequence). The CDR3 is 15 amino acids. The CDR3 reads CASGASAVGGNTIYF. CDR3 nucleotide sequence: TGTGCCAGCGGTGCGTCGGCGGTCGGAGGAAACACCATATATTTT.

CDR3 nucleotides: TGTGCCACCAGTGACTATGGGGAGGGCCAAGAGACCCAGTACTTC. Translated: CATSDYGEGQETQYF. The V call is TRBV24-1, the J call TRBJ2-5; 7 bases line up with TRBD2. The CDR3 covers 15 residues. From germline, CDR1 is KGHDR and CDR2 SFDVKD. Germline trimming cut 4 bases from V and 1 base from J; bases unmatched to any gene: 5.

V usage is TRBV27 and J usage is TRBJ1-4; TRBD1 aligns across 7 bases. The CDR3 is 15 residues long. With V trimmed by 5 bases and J by 4 bases, 7 bases remained unmatched. Germline CDR1 and CDR2: MNHEY and SMNVEV (reference sequence). The CDR3 DNA sequence: TGTGCCAGCAGTCCCCCGGACAGGCGTAATGAAAAACTGTTTTTT. Its protein is CASSPPDRRNEKLFF.

The chain joins TRBV7-2 to TRBJ2-7; the match to TRBD1 covers 7 bases. CDR1 is SGHTA, CDR2 FQGNSA, per germline. CDR3 length equals 14 residues. V gave up 4 bases and J gave up 2 bases; unmatched junction bases: 5. As DNA, the CDR3 is TGTGCCAGCAGCTCAATGACAGGGCCCTACGAGCAGTACTTC. Protein sequence: CASSSMTGPYEQYF.

The rearrangement joins TRBV5-1 to TRBJ1-2; tentative D call: TRBD1 (6 bases). CDR3 size: 14 residues. Germline loops: CDR1 SGHRS, CDR2 YFSETQ. V lost 0 bases and J lost 3, with 9 bases in between. The CDR3 sequence is CASSLGAGDYGYTF. Here the CDR3 DNA reads TGCGCCAGCAGCTTGGGGGCAGGGGACTATGGCTACACCTTC.

This chain connects TRBV27 to TRBJ2-1; D not resolved. Trimming left V 3 bases short and J 2 bases short, with 8 bases between. The CDR3 extends over 14 amino acids. Germline V CDR1 and CDR2: MNHEY, SMNVEV (reference sequence). CDR3 residues: CASSLAGPYNEQFF. The DNA for the CDR3 is TGTGCCAGCAGTTTGGCAGGTCCCTACAATGAGCAGTTCTTC.

A single count supports this clone. The J gene is TRBJ1-1, the V gene TRBV21-1. TRBV21-1 counts as a pseudogene. The CDR3 is made up of 16 amino acids. CDR3: CASSTESGGVRVEAFF. CDR3 bases: TGTGCCAGCAGCACCGAGTCGGGGGGCGTGAGGGTTGAAGCTTTCTTT.

The chain is built from TRBV27 and TRBJ2-7; the D is unclear. The CDR3 has 13 residues. V dropped 8 bases and J dropped 2 bases, with 13 bases sitting between them. Germline CDR1 and CDR2: MNHEY and SMNVEV (reference sequence). CDR3: CASAESGPYEQYF. The CDR3 DNA reads as TGTGCCAGCGCTGAATCTGGGCCCTACGAGCAGTACTTC.